This TCR beta chain was observed in a study of vaccination and CD4 T cells after COVID-19. Study observations and caveats: Within convalescent individuals, 304 out of 307 vaccine-specific clones proved to be spike mono-reactive.

Treatment in this sample: approximately nine-day PBMC culture with coronavirus spike peptide pools or control peptides (ViraFEST assay). According to the study, CD4+ T cells from the unexposed donor were gathered ahead of the COVID-19 pandemic (2011-2018). TCRs were sequenced by ViraFEST after antigen-specific T cells had been expanded with peptide pools. Cells permitting, SARS-CoV-2 S/N served as probes for unexposed-donor CD4+ T cells, and four cold-coronavirus spikes did too. Oncomine TCR Beta short-read sequencing was applied to DNA from cultured CD4+ T cells. TCRdb reprocessed the PCR reads with MiXCR, giving one entry per CDR3 protein. The sample shows over 2,500 distinct CDR3 sequences, approximately 25% of them seen only once. This clonotype has more than one count but fewer than ten. Its antigen is unidentified. V lost 2 bases and J lost 1, with 9 bases in between. This CDR3 has 16 amino acids. Per germline, CDR1 SNHLY and CDR2 FYNNEI.

The sequenced sample was CD4+ T cells from blood, cultured in vitro. The chain joins TRBV2 to TRBJ1-6; D is ambiguous. The TCR originated in a human donor in good health. The CDR3 spells CASSERETSYNSPLHF. The CDR3 DNA reads as TGTGCCAGCAGTGAAAGGGAAACGTCCTATAATTCACCCCTCCACTTT. Full variable domain (rest looked up from reference TRBV2 and TRBJ1-6): EPEVTQTPSHQVTQMGQEVILRCVPISNHLYFYWYRQILGQKVEFLVSFYNNEISEKSEIFDDQFSVERPDGSNFTLKIRSTKLEDSAMYFCASSERETSYNSPLHFGNGTRLTVT.